This T cell receptor (beta chain) was observed in a study of response to subunit inactivated influenza vaccine. Study observations and caveats: Only a handful of new T cells, the authors suggested, are recruited with each seasonal influenza vaccination.

Only a few counts were recorded for this clonotype. Its antigen is still unknown. The CDR3 sequence is 14 residues long. Deletions cut 8 bases from V and 4 bases from J, with 17 bases between. TCRdb re-analysed the RT-PCR reads in MiXCR, keeping a single row per CDR3 protein. The data hold 700,000 to 800,000 distinct CDR3 sequences, with under 20% observed a single time. This receptor was taken from a man in his forties or fifties who received an inactivated influenza vaccine. This specimen was PBMCs from blood, taken roughly 5 days after vaccination. The chain has TRBV12-3 or TRBV12-4 and TRBJ1-2, with unresolved D. The CDR3: CASSDSGSAYGYTF. The CDR3 DNA reads TGTGCCAGCTCCGACTCTGGGTCCGCCTATGGCTACACCTTC.